This T cell receptor (beta chain) stems from a study of T cell repertoires in cytomegalovirus infection. Across the study: It was the public TCR beta signatures that indicated both CMV infection and matching HLA type. General study results and limits: The study identified carriers of CMV plus the relevant HLA from cumulative public TCR beta family frequency. Dominant in the ex vivo response were TCR beta clonotypes restricted by HLA-C and specific for CMV.

There are a few counts of this clonotype. Its specificity is not known. TCRdb processed the reads anew with MiXCR; each CDR3 protein has one entry. Seen here are approximately 630,000 distinct CDR3 sequences, more than 20% observed once, and the top ten hold roughly 8%. V lost 0 bases, J lost 0 bases, and 10 bases lay in between. The germline gives CDR1 SGHKS, CDR2 YYEKEE (reference sequence). The CDR3 spans 16 residues. V gene TRBV5-5 combines with J gene TRBJ2-1; no clear D gene. Material: CD8+ T cells from PBMCs. The sequence derives from a human donor in good health (CMV status not recorded). Some clones in this sample may be carry-over from other donors' samples. The CDR3 here is CASSLERWSSYNEQFF. The DNA of the CDR3 is TGTGCCAGCAGCTTGGAAAGGTGGTCCTCCTACAATGAGCAGTTCTTC. Full variable domain (remainder filled in from reference TRBV5-5 and TRBJ2-1): DAGVTQSPTHLIKTRGQQVTLRCSPISGHKSVSWYQQVLGQGPQFIFQYYEKEERGRGNFPDRFSARQFPNYSSELNVNALLLGDSALYLCASSLERWSSYNEQFFGPGTRLTVL.